Each of the 10 T cell receptor beta chains below was sequenced from the same sample in a study of post-analysis software for immune sequencing data. Overall study results and limits: Five TRBV segments, including TRBV5-6, TRBV5-1 and TRBV20-1, were more frequent in patients than controls.

Included in the TCR beta cDNA libraries were unique molecular identifiers. Each CDR3 protein gets one entry after TCRdb re-called the PCR reads with MiXCR. The table has around 440,000 distinct CDR3 sequences, approximately 46% seen once. No antigens are known for them. Sequenced: blood. Receptor source: a girl aged 5 to 17 with multiple sclerosis.

The table lists this clonotype with a few counts. The chain uses TRBV28 and TRBJ2-5, with 12 bases matching TRBD2. The CDR3 covers 15 residues. Germline assignment: CDR1 MDHEN and CDR2 SYDVKM. V shed 7 bases and J 11 bases; nucleotides not matched to a gene: 14. The CDR3 loop is CASTPTSGSPLGQYF. The CDR3 nucleotides read TGTGCCAGCACCCCGACTAGCGGGAGTCCACTAGGGCAGTACTTC.

This clonotype was recorded a few times. CDR3 residues: CASSPRDDRYSSYNEQFF. The CDR3 bases are TGTGCCAGCAGCCCTCGAGACGACAGGTACAGCTCCTACAATGAGCAGTTCTTC. This chain connects TRBV7-9 to TRBJ2-1, with D maybe TRBD1 (6 bases). This CDR3 is built from 18 residues. Germline values: CDR1 SEHNR, CDR2 FQNEAQ (reference sequence). The V end was cut by 5 bases, the J end by 0 bases, with 20 bases between.

V usage is TRBV5-5 and J usage is TRBJ2-5, with 8 bases fitting TRBD1. The CDR3 is 17 amino acids. Germline trimming cut 1 base from V and 2 bases from J; bases unmatched to any gene: 10. Germline CDR1 SGHKS, CDR2 YYEKEE (reference sequence). This chain's CDR3 is CASSLSPAGGGQETQYF. In DNA, the CDR3 is TGTGCCAGCAGCTTGTCCCCCGCAGGGGGCGGACAAGAGACCCAGTACTTC.

V usage is TRBV29-1 and J usage is TRBJ1-4; D unresolved. The germline gives CDR1 SQVTM, CDR2 ANQGSEA. V was cut by 7 bases and J by 3 bases, with 9 bases left in between. The CDR3 contains 12 residues. The CDR3 region is CSAKHPNEKLFF. CDR3 coding DNA: TGCAGCGCGAAGCATCCTAATGAAAAACTGTTTTTT.

The chain combines TRBV29-1 with TRBJ1-1; D gene unclear. The CDR3 has 12 amino acids. V was trimmed by 6 bases and J by 3 bases, leaving 11 bases between them. Germline V CDR1 and CDR2: SQVTM, ANQGSEA. The DNA of the CDR3 is TGCAGCGTCCCTACACGAGACACTGAAGCTTTCTTT. Translating gives CSVPTRDTEAFF.

A remark on this clonotype: An end of the junction differs from the germline gene, which may be a read error. The chain is built from TRBV28 and TRBJ2-4; TRBD1 matches at 8 bases. The CDR3 contains 13 residues. Germline CDR1 reads MDHEN; CDR2 reads SYDVKM. CDR3 bases: TGTGTCAGCAGTTGGACAGGGCCAAACATTCAGTACTTC. This sequence encodes CVSSWTGPNIQYF.

In its sample, this clonotype was seen once. The J gene is TRBJ2-7, the V gene TRBV4-2; 7 bases align to TRBD2. The CDR3 totals 17 residues. With V trimmed by 4 bases and J by 2 bases, 14 bases remained unmatched. Germline-derived CDR1 and CDR2 are LGHNA and YNFKEQ. CDR3 DNA sequence: TGTGCCAGCAGCCCAGATGGGGGTGGGGCGGGAGCCTACGAGCAGTACTTC. It translates to CASSPDGGGAGAYEQYF.

The chain has TRBV28 and TRBJ1-2; 9 bases fit TRBD1. Losses at the gene ends were 5 bases for V and 3 bases for J; bases not matched to a gene: 10. The CDR3 contains 16 residues. Germline V gene sequence: CDR1 MDHEN, CDR2 SYDVKM. Here the CDR3 reads CASSPTPGQGYYGYTF. The CDR3 nucleotides are TGTGCCAGCAGTCCAACACCGGGACAGGGATACTATGGCTACACCTTC.

This chain links TRBV29-1 with TRBJ2-7, with D possibly matching TRBD2 (5 bases). Trimming removed 6 bases from V and 7 bases from J, with 16 bases in between. Looked up from germline, CDR1 is SQVTM and CDR2 is ANQGSEA. The CDR3 sequence is 12 residues long. The CDR3: CSVDTGYNEQYF. For the CDR3, the DNA is TGCAGCGTGGATACGGGGTACAATGAGCAGTACTTC.

This rearrangement joins TRBV6-5 to TRBJ2-5; no reliable D call. The CDR3 spans 16 residues. Trimming took off 6 bases at V and 5 bases at J, with 22 bases between the two ends. Germline V lookup: CDR1 MNHEY, CDR2 SVGAGI. As DNA, the CDR3 is TGTGCCAGCAGCTCCCTCGGCGCTGGGCGCGTGGAGACCCAGTACTTC. Amino acid sequence: CASSSLGAGRVETQYF.